This T cell receptor (beta chain) came from a study of identifying expanded T cells in peripheral blood. Study-wide findings and caveats: Two-week clone count variance significantly increased as total template count grew. Over about two and four weeks, about 17 and 20 clones changed, versus around 1.1 between replicates.

V was shortened by 3 bases and J by 1 base, with 19 bases between the two germline ends. CDR1 SGHNT and CDR2 YYREEE come from the germline V gene (reference sequence). The CDR3 sequence is 17 residues long. Concerning this clone itself: Its target is not known.

Profiled with immunoSEQ multiplex PCR; TCRdb holds only in-frame clones, not every one. The sample lists 100,000 or so clones; around 90% were seen once. The rearrangement links TRBV5-4 to TRBJ1-1; D might be TRBD1 (6 bases). The receptor's source is a person aged 18 to 75 in good health. Sample: blood. For the CDR3, the DNA is TGTGCCAGCAGCTGGGGGGGAGAGTTGGACAGGAACACTGAAGCTTTCTTT. Protein: CASSWGGELDRNTEAFF.